Each of the 18 T cell receptor beta chains below was sequenced from the same sample in a study of identical twins. Each CDR3 protein gets one entry after TCRdb re-called the 5' RACE reads with MiXCR. This sample yields 1,800,000 or so distinct CDR3 sequences, of which less than 40% are seen a single time; approximately 0.29% belongs to the top ten. Sequencing was done on a sample of cord blood. These receptor sequences come from a newborn girl in good health.

V usage is TRBV12-3 or TRBV12-4 and J usage is TRBJ2-5; D not resolved. The CDR3 contains 13 residues. V shed 5 bases and J shed 5 bases, with 12 bases lying between them. In DNA, the CDR3 is TGTGCCAGCAGTATAAGGGAATCGGAGACCCAGTACTTC. As protein: CASSIRESETQYF.

This clonotype was counted between two and nine times. This chain links TRBV4-2 with TRBJ2-5, with 9 bases matching TRBD2. Matching the DNA end better, TRBJ2-7 makes the J call doubtful. CDR1 is LGHNA, CDR2 YNFKEQ, per germline. The CDR3 spans 16 residues. The CDR3 reads CASSQDRASGIYEQYF. As DNA, the CDR3 is TGTGCCAGCAGCCAAGATAGGGCTAGCGGGATATACGAGCAGTACTTC.

The rearrangement links TRBV4-2 to TRBJ2-1; 8 positions match TRBD2. After removal of 1 base from V and 6 bases from J, the junction contained 17 bases not matched to a gene. The CDR3 totals 19 residues. Germline V CDR1 and CDR2: LGHNA, YNFKEQ. DNA of the CDR3: TGTGCCAGCAGCCAAGTCGGTGGAGTAGCGGGACTTCCAGGCAATGAGCAGTTCTTC. Amino acid sequence: CASSQVGGVAGLPGNEQFF.

This clonotype was observed once. The chain recombines TRBV6-6 with TRBJ1-5; 9 bases are shared with TRBD1. Looked up from germline, CDR1 is MNHNY and CDR2 is SVGAGI (reference sequence). CDR3 size: 17 residues. The V segment lost 5 bases and the J segment 7 bases; nucleotides outside the gene matches: 15. For the CDR3, the DNA is TGTGCCAGCAGTACCCCACTACAGGGGGCGAAGGGGCAGCCCCAGCATTTT. It encodes CASSTPLQGAKGQPQHF.

This clonotype showed up many times. This chain connects TRBV20-1 to TRBJ1-2; D remains unclear. Germline V gene sequence: CDR1 DFQATT, CDR2 SNEGSKA (reference sequence). The V gene lost 5 bases and the J gene lost 2 bases, with 12 bases spanning the gap. CDR3 length: 13 amino acids. CDR3 in amino acids: CSALPSGNYGYTF. DNA of the CDR3: TGCAGTGCTCTCCCTTCCGGGAACTATGGCTACACCTTC.

The CDR3 DNA sequence: TGTGCCAGCCCCGGTGGGGGCCCCTACAATGAGCAGTTCTTC. This translates into CASPGGGPYNEQFF. V gene TRBV2 combines with J gene TRBJ2-1, with D possibly being TRBD1 (6 bases). The CDR3 is made up of 14 amino acids. The germline V gene has CDR1 SNHLY and CDR2 FYNNEI. Trimming removed 8 bases at V and 2 bases at J, with 13 bases between.

The chain combines TRBV5-6 with TRBJ1-2; weak D call: TRBD1 (6 bases). Germline V gene data show CDR1 as SGHDT and CDR2 as YYEEEE. CDR3 length: 14 residues. Between the trimmed V and J ends, which lost 2 bases and 2 bases, there was a span of 10 bases. CDR3 bases: TGTGCCAGCAGCTTTCCAGGGGTGAACTATGGCTACACCTTC. Protein sequence: CASSFPGVNYGYTF.

This chain joins TRBV27 and TRBJ2-2, with a weak D call TRBD2 (5 bases). Germline loops: CDR1 MNHEY, CDR2 SMNVEV (reference sequence). This CDR3 has 17 amino acids. V shed 5 bases and J shed 6 bases, with 22 bases lying between them. CDR3 sequence: CASSLLRTDLESGELFF. Written as DNA, the CDR3 is TGTGCCAGCAGTCTACTTCGGACTGATTTGGAGTCCGGGGAGCTGTTTTTT.

The V gene is TRBV20-1, the J gene TRBJ2-7; D possibly corresponds to TRBD1 (6 bases). Looked up from germline, CDR1 is DFQATT and CDR2 is SNEGSKA (reference sequence). Trimming stripped 1 base from V and 1 base from J, with 14 bases between. This CDR3 comprises 15 residues. The CDR3 here is CSARATPTGSYEQYF. The DNA of the CDR3 is TGCAGTGCTAGAGCCACACCGACAGGATCCTACGAGCAGTACTTC.

The V and J genes are TRBV20-1 and TRBJ2-3; D assignment may be TRBD1 or TRBD2 (6 bases each). Germline V gives CDR1 DFQATT, CDR2 SNEGSKA (reference sequence). The CDR3 loop spans 14 amino acids. Trimming removed 6 bases at V and 0 bases at J, with 13 bases between. Written as DNA, the CDR3 is TGCAGTGCGAAGGGGGGCTTAAGCACAGATACGCAGTATTTT. Amino acid sequence: CSAKGGLSTDTQYF.

Ten or more counts support this clonotype. This rearrangement joins TRBV28 to TRBJ2-7, with D possibly being TRBD2 (6 bases). The CDR3 is made up of 14 amino acids. V was trimmed by 10 bases and J by 5 bases, leaving 21 bases between them. The germline CDR1 and CDR2 sequences are MDHEN and SYDVKM. CDR3 loop: CATTKEGATDEQYF. CDR3 bases: TGTGCCACCACCAAGGAGGGAGCTACTGACGAGCAGTACTTC.

The chain has TRBV20-1 and TRBJ1-1, with a weak D call TRBD1 (6 bases). Per germline, CDR1 DFQATT and CDR2 SNEGSKA (reference sequence). The ends were cut back, 3 bases at V and 11 bases at J, with 22 bases in the middle. This CDR3 is built from 14 residues. For the CDR3, the DNA is TGCAGTGCTAGCGGAGTACCTGGGACTCAGGGGGCTTTCTTT. Encoded protein: CSASGVPGTQGAFF.

The chain joins TRBV5-1 to TRBJ1-2; no clear D gene. Trimming pared 5 bases from V and 0 bases from J, leaving 8 bases between. CDR3 length: 13 residues. The germline V gene encodes CDR1 SGHRS and CDR2 YFSETQ. The CDR3: CASRTDTNYGYTF. CDR3 bases: TGCGCCAGCAGGACGGATACTAACTATGGCTACACCTTC.

V is TRBV20-1 and J is TRBJ2-7; TRBD1 matches 8 bases. In germline, CDR1 is DFQATT, CDR2 SNEGSKA (reference sequence). The CDR3 runs to 16 residues. The J segment lost 3 bases and the V segment lost 2 bases, leaving 12 bases of the junction unmatched. The CDR3 region is CSARSTPGQDFYEQYF. The CDR3 DNA reads TGCAGTGCTAGATCCACCCCGGGACAGGACTTCTACGAGCAGTACTTC.

The chain joins TRBV20-1 to TRBJ1-5, with unresolved D. V lost 1 base to trimming and J lost 4 bases, with 11 bases between them. The CDR3 sequence is 14 residues long. The germline gives CDR1 DFQATT, CDR2 SNEGSKA (reference sequence). The CDR3 DNA follows: TGCAGTGCTAGAGTGCAAGGGCCTAATCAGCCCCAGCATTTT. Encoded protein: CSARVQGPNQPQHF.

This clonotype was observed many times. V gene TRBV20-1 combines with J gene TRBJ2-3; the D is unclear. The length of the CDR3 is 12 residues. Trimming removed 2 bases at V and 11 bases at J, with 14 bases between. Per germline, CDR1 DFQATT and CDR2 SNEGSKA (reference sequence). The CDR3 protein is CSARLLPTLQYF. The CDR3 DNA reads as TGCAGTGCTAGATTACTTCCAACTCTGCAGTATTTT.

The table lists this clonotype with many counts. One end of the junction is discordant with germline, which a read error may explain. The genes are TRBV4-1 and TRBJ2-3; 12 bases are a match to TRBD1. CDR1 is MGHRA, CDR2 YSYEKL, per germline. CDR3 length: 14 residues. In nucleotides, the CDR3 is TGTGCCAGCAGCCGGGACAGGGGGCCGGATACGCAGTATTTT. Protein product: CASSRDRGPDTQYF.

In this sample, this clonotype turned up many times. J is TRBJ2-3 and V is TRBV20-1; D is unresolved. Trimming left V 2 bases short and J 5 bases short, with 2 bases between. Germline CDR1 reads DFQATT; CDR2 reads SNEGSKA (reference sequence). The CDR3 loop spans 10 amino acids. The CDR3 DNA follows: TGCAGTGCTAGAATAGATACGCAGTATTTT. This codes for CSARIDTQYF.